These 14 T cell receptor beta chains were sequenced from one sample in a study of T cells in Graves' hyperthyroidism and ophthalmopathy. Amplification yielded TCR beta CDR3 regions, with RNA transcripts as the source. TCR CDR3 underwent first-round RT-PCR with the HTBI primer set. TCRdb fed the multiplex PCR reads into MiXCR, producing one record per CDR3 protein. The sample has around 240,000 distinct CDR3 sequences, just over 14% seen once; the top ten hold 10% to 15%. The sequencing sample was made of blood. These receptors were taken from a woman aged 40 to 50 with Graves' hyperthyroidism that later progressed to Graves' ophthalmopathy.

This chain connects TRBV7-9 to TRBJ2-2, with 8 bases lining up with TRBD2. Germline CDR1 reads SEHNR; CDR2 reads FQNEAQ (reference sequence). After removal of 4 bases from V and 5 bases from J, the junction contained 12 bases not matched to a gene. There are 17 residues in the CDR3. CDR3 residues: CASSSGVAGGNTGELFF. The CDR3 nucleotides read TGTGCCAGCAGCTCCGGAGTGGCGGGAGGCAATACCGGGGAGCTGTTTTTT.

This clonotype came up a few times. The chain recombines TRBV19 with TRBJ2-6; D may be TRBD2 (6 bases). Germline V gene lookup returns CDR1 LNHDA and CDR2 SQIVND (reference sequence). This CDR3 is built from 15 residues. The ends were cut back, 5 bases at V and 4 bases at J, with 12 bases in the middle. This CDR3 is CASSWGVPGANVLTF. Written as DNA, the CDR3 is TGTGCCAGTAGTTGGGGGGTTCCCGGGGCCAACGTCCTGACTTTC.

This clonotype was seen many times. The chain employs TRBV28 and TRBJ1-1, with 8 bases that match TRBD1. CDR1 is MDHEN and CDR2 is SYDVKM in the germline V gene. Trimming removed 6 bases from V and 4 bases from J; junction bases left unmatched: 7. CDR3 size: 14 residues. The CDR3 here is CASRDRARSTEAFF. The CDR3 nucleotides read TGTGCCAGCAGGGACAGGGCCAGAAGCACTGAAGCTTTCTTT.

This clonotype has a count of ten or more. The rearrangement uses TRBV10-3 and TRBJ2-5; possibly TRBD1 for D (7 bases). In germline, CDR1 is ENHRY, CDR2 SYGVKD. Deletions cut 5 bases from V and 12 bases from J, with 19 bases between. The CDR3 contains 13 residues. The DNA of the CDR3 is TGTGCCATCAGTAAGGCTGACAGGGAGGCGGAGTACTTC. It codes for CAISKADREAEYF.

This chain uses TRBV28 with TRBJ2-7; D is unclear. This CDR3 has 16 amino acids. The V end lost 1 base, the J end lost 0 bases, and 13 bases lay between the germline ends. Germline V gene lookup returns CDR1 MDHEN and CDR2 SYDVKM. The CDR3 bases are TGTGCCAGCAGTTTATCCTCCGGGCAGAGCTCCTACGAGCAGTACTTC. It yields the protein CASSLSSGQSSYEQYF.

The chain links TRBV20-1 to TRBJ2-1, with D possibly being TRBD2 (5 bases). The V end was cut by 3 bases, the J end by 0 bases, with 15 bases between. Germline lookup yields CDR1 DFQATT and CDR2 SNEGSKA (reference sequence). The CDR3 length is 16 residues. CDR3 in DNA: TGCAGTGCTAGTGATAAACTAGACCTCTCCTACAATGAGCAGTTCTTC. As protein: CSASDKLDLSYNEQFF.

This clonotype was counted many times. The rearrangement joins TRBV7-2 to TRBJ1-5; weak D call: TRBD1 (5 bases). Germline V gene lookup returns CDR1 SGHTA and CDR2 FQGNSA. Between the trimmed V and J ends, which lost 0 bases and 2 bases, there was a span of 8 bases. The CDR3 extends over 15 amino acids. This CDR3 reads CASSLARAGNQPQHF. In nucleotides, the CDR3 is TGTGCCAGCAGCTTAGCCAGGGCCGGCAATCAGCCCCAGCATTTT.

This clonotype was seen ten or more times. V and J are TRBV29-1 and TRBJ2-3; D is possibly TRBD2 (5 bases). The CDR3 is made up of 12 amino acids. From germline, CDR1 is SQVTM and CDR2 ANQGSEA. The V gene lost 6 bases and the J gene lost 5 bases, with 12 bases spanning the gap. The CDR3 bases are TGCAGCGTCGACCTAGCAGGAGATACGCAGTATTTT. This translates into CSVDLAGDTQYF.

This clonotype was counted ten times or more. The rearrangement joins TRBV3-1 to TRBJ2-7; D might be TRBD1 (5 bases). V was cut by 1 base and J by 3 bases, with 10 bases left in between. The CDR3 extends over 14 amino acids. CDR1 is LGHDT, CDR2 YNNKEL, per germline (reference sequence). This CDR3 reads CASSQGGILYEQYF. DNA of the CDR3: TGTGCCAGCAGCCAAGGGGGCATCCTCTACGAGCAGTACTTC.

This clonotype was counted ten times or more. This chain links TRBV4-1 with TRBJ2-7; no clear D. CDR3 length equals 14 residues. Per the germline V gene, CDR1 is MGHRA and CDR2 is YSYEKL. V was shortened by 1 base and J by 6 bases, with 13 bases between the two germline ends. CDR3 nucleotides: TGCGCCAGCAGCCAAGTATGGCGGAATACCGAGCAGTACTTC. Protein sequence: CASSQVWRNTEQYF.

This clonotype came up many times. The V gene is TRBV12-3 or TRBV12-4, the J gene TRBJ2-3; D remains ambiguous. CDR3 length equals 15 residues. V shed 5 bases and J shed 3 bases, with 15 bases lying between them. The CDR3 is CASSLPGRITDTQYF. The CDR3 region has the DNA TGTGCCAGCAGTCTCCCAGGTCGGATAACAGATACGCAGTATTTT.

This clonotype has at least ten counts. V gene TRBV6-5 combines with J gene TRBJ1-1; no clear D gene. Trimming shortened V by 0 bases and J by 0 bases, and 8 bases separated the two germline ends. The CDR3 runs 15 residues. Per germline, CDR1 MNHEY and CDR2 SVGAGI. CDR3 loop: CASSYSYTMNTEAFF. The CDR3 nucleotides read TGTGCCAGCAGTTACTCCTACACCATGAACACTGAAGCTTTCTTT.

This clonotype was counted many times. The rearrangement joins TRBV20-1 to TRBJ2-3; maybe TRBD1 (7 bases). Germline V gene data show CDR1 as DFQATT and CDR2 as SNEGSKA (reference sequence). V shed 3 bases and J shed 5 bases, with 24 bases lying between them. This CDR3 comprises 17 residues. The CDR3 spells CSASPISTSRGRDTQYF. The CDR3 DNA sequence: TGCAGTGCTAGCCCTATCTCCACTAGCAGGGGGAGAGATACGCAGTATTTT.

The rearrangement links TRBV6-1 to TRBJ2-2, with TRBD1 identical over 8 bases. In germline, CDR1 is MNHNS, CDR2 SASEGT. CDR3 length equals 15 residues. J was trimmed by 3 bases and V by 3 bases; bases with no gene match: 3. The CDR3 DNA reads TGTGCCAGCAGTGAGACAGGGGATCACACCGGGGAGCTGTTTTTT. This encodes CASSETGDHTGELFF.